A selection of T cell receptor beta chains follows, all from one sample in a study of siplizumab effects on memory and regulatory T cells. This table comes from immunoSEQ multiplex PCR, and its TCRdb copy is limited to in-frame clones, with some not included. The sample holds 99,000 or so clones, 93% seen once. Sequenced sample: Tregs sorted from blood. The source of these receptors is a human donor in good health. Both conserved end residues are part of each CDR3. Fields, in order: J gene, V gene, D gene, CDR3 protein, CDR3 DNA. A D gene is named only where the DNA matches it firmly.

TRBJ1-4 | TRBV5-1 | NA | CASSPGRGGEDEKLFF | TGCGCCAGCAGCCCCGGGCGTGGGGGGGAGGATGAAAAACTGTTTTTT
TRBJ2-1 | TRBV18 | NA | CASSPPAAYNEQFF | TGTGCCAGCTCACCACCGGCGGCCTACAATGAGCAGTTCTTC
TRBJ2-3 | TRBV7-6 | NA | CASSLEGLGTDTQYF | TGTGCCAGCAGCTTAGAGGGATTGGGCACAGATACGCAGTATTTT
TRBJ2-7 | TRBV2 | TRBD1 | CASSELAVAGGWYEQYF | TGTGCCAGCAGTGAGTTGGCGGTGGCAGGGGGTTGGTACGAGCAGTACTTC
TRBJ2-5 | TRBV30 | NA | CAWSVGGGGRETQYF | TGTGCCTGGAGTGTAGGAGGGGGCGGGAGAGAGACCCAGTACTTC
TRBJ1-5 | TRBV30 | TRBD1 | CAWSLGAGTVGNQPQHF | TGTGCCTGGAGCCTCGGGGCCGGGACAGTAGGCAATCAGCCCCAGCATTTT
TRBJ2-3 | TRBV9 | NA | CASSPQTDTQYF | TGTGCCAGCAGCCCCCAGACAGATACGCAGTATTTT
TRBJ2-7 | TRBV5-1 | NA | CASSPGLGDTYEQYF | TGCGCCAGCAGCCCTGGCCTTGGGGATACCTACGAGCAGTACTTC
TRBJ2-5 | TRBV7-9 | NA | CASRPTVYQETQYF | TGTGCCAGCAGACCGACCGTGTACCAAGAGACCCAGTACTTC
TRBJ1-2 | TRBV7-9 | NA | CASSLDWRGSWDYGYTF | TGTGCCAGCAGCTTAGATTGGCGGGGCTCATGGGACTATGGCTACACCTTC
TRBJ1-1 | TRBV7-9 | TRBD1 | CASRDRGQMNTEAFF | TGTGCCAGCAGAGATAGGGGACAGATGAACACTGAAGCTTTCTTT